This is a list of T cell receptor beta chains from one sample in a study of CD8+ T cells in alopecia areata. Clones were read by immunoSEQ multiplex PCR, and TCRdb kept only the in-frame ones, dropping some. This table holds about 220,000 clones, less than 75% found once. This sample comprised CD4+ T cells sorted from blood, obtained at week 4, from a patient treated with tofacitinib. These receptors all come from a human donor with alopecia areata. Both conserved end residues are part of each CDR3. A D gene is named only where the DNA matches it firmly. Rows may omit the clone size; those that give it use once, few, many or a size class.

cdr3_nt cdr3_aa j_call cdr3_length d_call clone_size v_call
TGTGGGGGGACAGGGGACACCGGGGAGCTGTTTTTT CGGTGDTGELFF TRBJ2-2 12 TRBD1 . TRBV30
TGTGCCAGCAGTGGCCCGTTCGGTACGCAGTATTTT CASSGPFGTQYF TRBJ2-3 12 . . TRBV9
TGTGCTAGTGGCTTAGCGGGTGGGATTTCAGATACGCAGTATTTT CASGLAGGISDTQYF TRBJ2-3 15 TRBD2 few TRBV12-5
TGTGCCAGCAGCTCGTACAAGGGCTATGGCTACACCTTC CASSSYKGYGYTF TRBJ1-2 13 . . TRBV25-1
TGCAGCGTTGACAGGGAGTCGGCTAACTATGGCTACACCTTC CSVDRESANYGYTF TRBJ1-2 14 . . TRBV29-1
TGCAGCGTTGATGGTCAAGGCGACAGCCCGTCAGGGTATGGCTACACCTTC CSVDGQGDSPSGYGYTF TRBJ1-2 17 . . TRBV29-1
TGCAGTGCCACCCACCGAACGCAGTATTTT CSATHRTQYF TRBJ2-3 10 . . TRBV20-1
TGTGCCTGGAGTGTAGGGATGGGACGGACCGGGGAGCTGTTTTTT CAWSVGMGRTGELFF TRBJ2-2 15 . . TRBV30
TGTGCCAGCAGACATCGACAGGGGAAGAACACTGAAGCTTTCTTT CASRHRQGKNTEAFF TRBJ1-1 15 TRBD1 . TRBV11-3
TGTGCCAGCAGCTTAAGACAAACTGGCTACACCTTC CASSLRQTGYTF TRBJ1-2 12 . few TRBV7-2
TGTGCCAGCAGCGTATGGGCAGGTCAAGAGACCCAGTACTTC CASSVWAGQETQYF TRBJ2-5 14 . few TRBV9
TGTGCCTGGAGTACCGACTATGGCTACACCTTC CAWSTDYGYTF TRBJ1-2 11 . . TRBV30
TGCAGCGTTTCCGTAGTGGTTGACACCGGGGAGCTGTTTTTT CSVSVVVDTGELFF TRBJ2-2 14 . few TRBV29-1
TGTGCCTGGAGTAGGAGGGAAGGTCAGCCCCAGCATTTT CAWSRREGQPQHF TRBJ1-5 13 . . TRBV30
TGTGCCTGGGCCCGACAACGGTACCAAGAGACCCAGTACTTC CAWARQRYQETQYF TRBJ2-5 14 . . TRBV30
TGTGCCTGGAGCGTCTCTCAAGGGGGGCGCACAGATACGCAGTATTTT CAWSVSQGGRTDTQYF TRBJ2-3 16 . . TRBV30
TGTGCCTGGGGCCCCGCCACGGGGACCCAGTACTTC CAWGPATGTQYF TRBJ2-5 12 . . TRBV30
TGTGCCAGCACTCGGGACTCCTCGTACAATGAGCAGTTCTTC CASTRDSSYNEQFF TRBJ2-1 14 . . TRBV6-5
TGTGCCAGCAGTTACTTTAGCGGCTACACCAATGAGCAGTTCTTC CASSYFSGYTNEQFF TRBJ2-1 15 . . TRBV6-5
TGCAGCGTTCAAGTCATGCCCCTTGAAAAACTGTTTTTT CSVQVMPLEKLFF TRBJ1-4 13 . few TRBV29-1
TGCGCCAGCTACGGCAATCTAGCAGTTCGAGTGACAGATACGCAGTATTTT CASYGNLAVRVTDTQYF TRBJ2-3 17 . . TRBV10-2
TGCAGCGTCTCGGATACAGATACGCAGTATTTT CSVSDTDTQYF TRBJ2-3 11 . . TRBV29-1
TGCAGTCCCAGGGGCGGTAATGAGCAGTTCTTC CSPRGGNEQFF TRBJ2-1 11 . . TRBV20-1
TGTGCCAGCGGACTAACAAGAAACACTGAAGCTTTCTTT CASGLTRNTEAFF TRBJ1-1 13 . . TRBV6-5
TGCGCCAGCAGCCAAGAGACAGGGGGGCAGTCGGGCTACACCTTC CASSQETGGQSGYTF TRBJ1-2 15 TRBD1 . TRBV4-3
TGTGCCTGGTCCTACCACCGTCTTGGGAGCTCCTATAATTCACCCCTCCACTTT CAWSYHRLGSSYNSPLHF TRBJ1-6 18 . . TRBV30
TGTGCCAGCAGGAAGGAAGGGGGGGTAGGGTACGAGCAGTACTTC CASRKEGGVGYEQYF TRBJ2-7 15 . . TRBV2
TGCAGCGTCGGCGGGAGTTACGAGCAGTACTTC CSVGGSYEQYF TRBJ2-7 11 TRBD2 . TRBV29-1
TGCAGCGTAACTGAGGGCTACACCTTC CSVTEGYTF TRBJ1-2 9 . few TRBV29-1
TGCAGCGTTAGGGGACAGGGTCCCCTCCAGCAGTTCTTC CSVRGQGPLQQFF TRBJ2-1 13 TRBD1 . TRBV29-1
TGCGCCAGCAGCATCGGACAGGGGATGAGAGTGAACACTGAAGCTTTCTTT CASSIGQGMRVNTEAFF TRBJ1-1 17 TRBD1 . TRBV5-1